This T cell receptor beta chain was retrieved from a study of human T cells and chemical hapten exposure. Time point meaning: patch test 2, 6 weeks after DPC sensitization. Treatment denoted: therapeutic diphenylcyclopropenone sensitization with weekly scalp DPC. V lost 11 bases, J lost 1 base, and 17 bases lay in between. The CDR3 has 14 residues. TCRdb re-derived calls from the RACE reads in MiXCR, one entry per CDR3 protein. This table has roughly 140,000 distinct CDR3 sequences, 12% appearing once. This clonotype was recorded a few times. This receptor was obtained from a woman aged 50 to 65 with alopecia areata. Some clones in this sample may be carry-over from other donors' samples. The specimen was whole blood, collected in connection with sensitization to the hapten diphenylcyclopropenone (DPC). V gene TRBV12-3 or TRBV12-4 combines with J gene TRBJ1-1, with a tentative D call TRBD1 (5 bases). CDR3 nucleotide sequence: TGTGCCTTGCAAGTGGCAACAGGGAACACTGAAGCTTTCTTT. Protein product: CALQVATGNTEAFF.